This T cell receptor beta chain emerged from a study of blood T cell repertoires in COVID-19. The protocol was immunoSEQ multiplex PCR, while the TCRdb copy is restricted to in-frame clones and leaves out a portion. The sample yields hundreds of thousands of clones, about 86% seen once. Germline lookup yields CDR1 SNHLY and CDR2 FYNNEI. Trimming removed 6 bases at V and 1 base at J, with 13 bases between. CDR3 size: 15 residues. The specimen was peripheral blood. The clonotype was recovered from a man older than 75 with acute or convalescent COVID-19. V usage is TRBV2 and J usage is TRBJ1-5, with no clear D. The CDR3 protein is CASRGDLSSNQPQHF. The CDR3 DNA reads as TGTGCCAGCAGGGGCGATTTGAGCAGCAATCAGCCCCAGCATTTT. Combining the CDR3 with reference TRBV2 and TRBJ1-5 gives the whole variable domain EPEVTQTPSHQVTQMGQEVILRCVPISNHLYFYWYRQILGQKVEFLVSFYNNEISEKSEIFDDQFSVERPDGSNFTLKIRSTKLEDSAMYFCASRGDLSSNQPQHFGDGTRLSIL.